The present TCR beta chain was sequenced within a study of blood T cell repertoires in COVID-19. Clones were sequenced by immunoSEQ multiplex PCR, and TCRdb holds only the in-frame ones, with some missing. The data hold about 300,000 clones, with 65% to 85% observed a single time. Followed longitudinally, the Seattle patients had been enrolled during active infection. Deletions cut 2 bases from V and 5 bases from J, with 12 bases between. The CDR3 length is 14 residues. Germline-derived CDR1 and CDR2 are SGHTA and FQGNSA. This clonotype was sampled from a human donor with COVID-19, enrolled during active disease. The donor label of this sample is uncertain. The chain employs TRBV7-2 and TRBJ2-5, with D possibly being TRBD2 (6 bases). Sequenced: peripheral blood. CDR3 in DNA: TGTGCCAGCAGCTTACGGGGGTTAAGGGAGACCCAGTACTTC. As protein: CASSLRGLRETQYF.